Listed below are T cell receptor beta chains from one sample, sequenced in a study of PD-L1 blockade in urothelial cancer. Libraries were prepared by immunoSEQ multiplex PCR; TCRdb keeps only in-frame clonotypes and omits some of them. The table includes around 35,000 clones, over 75% detected once. The sample here was PBMCs, taken around atezolizumab (anti-PD-L1) treatment. The origin of the receptors is a man aged 60 to 69 with urothelial cancer. Both conserved end residues are part of each CDR3. A D gene is named only where the DNA matches it firmly. Not all rows give a size; the values are once, few, many and, for expanded clones, a class.

CASSRDRGHTEAFF | TGTGCCAGCAGCAGGGACAGGGGCCACACTGAAGCTTTCTTT | TRBV5-4 | . | TRBD1 | TRBJ1-1
CASSQTRETQYF | TGTGCCAGCAGTCAGACCAGGGAGACCCAGTACTTC | TRBV11-2 | . | . | TRBJ2-5
CASSYGTGGTDTQYF | TGTGCCAGCAGCTACGGGACAGGGGGTACAGATACGCAGTATTTT | TRBV2 | once | TRBD1 | TRBJ2-3
CASSPGGGWDEQYF | TGTGCCAGCAGCCCCGGGGGGGGTTGGGACGAGCAGTACTTC | TRBV7-9 | once | TRBD2 | TRBJ2-7
CASSLRTGGETQYF | TGTGCCAGCAGCCTTAGGACAGGGGGGGAGACCCAGTACTTC | TRBV11-2 | once | TRBD1 | TRBJ2-5
CASTLSGRTDNEQFF | TGTGCCAGCACCCTCAGCGGGAGAACTGACAATGAGCAGTTCTTC | TRBV7-2 | once | TRBD2 | TRBJ2-1
CASSLTGIDEKLFF | TGTGCCAGTAGCTTGACAGGGATTGATGAAAAACTGTTTTTT | TRBV19 | . | TRBD1 | TRBJ1-4
CASSVGTGNMISTDTQYF | TGTGCCAGCAGTGTGGGGACAGGGAATATGATTAGCACAGATACGCAGTATTTT | TRBV9 | . | TRBD1 | TRBJ2-3
CASSEGRFNGYTF | TGTGCCAGCAGTGAAGGGCGGTTCAATGGCTACACCTTC | TRBV2 | . | . | TRBJ1-2
CASQTGGQGAGEQYF | TGTGCCAGCCAAACTGGGGGACAGGGGGCAGGCGAGCAGTACTTC | TRBV6-1 | . | TRBD1 | TRBJ2-7
CASTDRGESNQPQHF | TGTGCCAGCACCGACAGGGGGGAAAGCAATCAGCCCCAGCATTTT | TRBV2 | . | TRBD1 | TRBJ1-5
CASSPLDRGHAGELFF | TGCGCCAGCAGCCCATTGGACAGGGGCCACGCCGGGGAGCTGTTTTTT | TRBV5-1 | . | TRBD1 | TRBJ2-2
CASSLVPGQTYEQYF | TGTGCCAGCAGCTTAGTCCCGGGACAGACCTACGAGCAGTACTTC | TRBV7-2 | few | TRBD1 | TRBJ2-7
CASSYSTGQAFF | TGTGCCAGCAGTTACTCGACAGGACAAGCTTTCTTT | TRBV6-5 | once | . | TRBJ1-1
CASSFRQTGANVLTF | TGTGCCAGCAGTTTCCGACAGACTGGGGCCAACGTCCTGACTTTC | TRBV28 | . | . | TRBJ2-6
CASSLEPDKGYTF | TGTGCCAGCAGCTTGGAGCCAGACAAGGGCTACACCTTC | TRBV5-4 | once | . | TRBJ1-2
CASSHDPTGQPQHF | TGTGCCAGCAGTCACGACCCCACGGGACAGCCCCAGCATTTT | TRBV7-2 | . | . | TRBJ1-5
CASSRTAGQGDPWDGYTF | TGTGCCAGCAGTCGGACCGCGGGACAGGGGGACCCTTGGGATGGCTACACCTTC | TRBV25-1 | . | TRBD1 | TRBJ1-2
CASSSDGQAHNEQFF | TGTGCCAGCAGCTCCGACGGACAGGCGCACAATGAGCAGTTCTTC | TRBV7-9 | . | TRBD1 | TRBJ2-1
CASSSRQGSSGELFF | TGTGCCAGCAGCTCCCGACAGGGATCGTCCGGGGAGCTGTTTTTT | TRBV13 | . | TRBD1 | TRBJ2-2
CASSLGQQETQYF | TGCGCCAGCAGCTTGGGACAGCAAGAGACCCAGTACTTC | TRBV5-1 | . | . | TRBJ2-5
CASSLEDTSYEQYF | TGTGCCAGCAGCTTGGAGGACACCTCTTACGAGCAGTACTTC | TRBV5-5 | once | . | TRBJ2-7
CASSSSGKEGGELFF | TGTGCCAGCAGTTCTAGCGGGAAGGAGGGCGGGGAGCTGTTTTTT | TRBV7-2 | . | TRBD2 | TRBJ2-2
CASSQEKVEGTYNEQFF | TGTGCCAGCAGCCAAGAGAAGGTGGAGGGAACCTACAATGAGCAGTTCTTC | TRBV4-2 | . | . | TRBJ2-1
CATSPGQGVREQYF | TGTGCCACCAGCCCGGGACAGGGGGTGCGTGAGCAGTACTTC | TRBV15 | once | TRBD1 | TRBJ2-7
CASSLASGMSNEQFF | TGTGCCAGCAGCTTGGCTAGCGGGATGAGCAATGAGCAGTTCTTC | TRBV7-2 | . | TRBD2 | TRBJ2-1
CASSYVRAGEAFF | TGTGCCAGCAGTTACGTCAGGGCAGGTGAAGCTTTCTTT | TRBV6-6 | . | . | TRBJ1-1
CASSVRDYPTDTQYF | TGTGCCAGCAGCGTCCGGGACTACCCCACAGATACGCAGTATTTT | TRBV9 | . | TRBD2 | TRBJ2-3
CASSLRGNTEAFF | TGTGCCAGCAGTTTGCGGGGGAACACTGAAGCTTTCTTT | TRBV27 | . | . | TRBJ1-1
CASRTDYGYTF | TGCGCCAGCAGGACAGACTATGGCTACACCTTC | TRBV10-2 | once | . | TRBJ1-2
CASSPFGGATNEKLFF | TGTGCCAGCTCACCTTTCGGGGGGGCAACTAATGAAAAACTGTTTTTT | TRBV18 | . | . | TRBJ1-4
CASARLRTDTQYF | TGTGCCAGCGCGAGACTTAGGACAGATACGCAGTATTTT | TRBV6-1 | . | . | TRBJ2-3
CASSVRQGQIGTEAFF | TGTGCCAGCAGCGTACGACAGGGGCAAATAGGGACTGAAGCTTTCTTT | TRBV11-2 | . | TRBD1 | TRBJ1-1
CASTETGQFTDTQYF | TGTGCCAGCACCGAAACGGGACAGTTCACAGATACGCAGTATTTT | TRBV18 | . | TRBD1 | TRBJ2-3
CASSHGQGTEAFF | TGTGCCAGCAGCCACGGACAGGGAACTGAAGCTTTCTTT | TRBV11-2 | . | TRBD1 | TRBJ1-1
CASSPGGALFF | TGTGCCAGCAGCCCTGGAGGGGCTCTGTTCTTC | TRBV2 | . | . | TRBJ2-1
CASSYGQLRKDTEAFF | TGTGCCAGCAGTTACGGACAGCTAAGGAAGGACACTGAAGCTTTCTTT | TRBV27 | . | . | TRBJ1-1
CASSEAGGEKLFF | TGTGCCAGCAGTGAAGCGGGGGGGGAAAAACTGTTTTTT | TRBV6-1 | . | . | TRBJ1-4
CASSIVGRTGWNSPLHF | TGTGCCAGTAGTATAGTAGGAAGGACAGGGTGGAATTCACCCCTCCACTTT | TRBV19 | . | TRBD1 | TRBJ1-6
CASVGFGTGTEAFF | TGTGCCAGTGTCGGCTTCGGGACAGGGACTGAAGCTTTCTTT | TRBV7-9 | . | TRBD1 | TRBJ1-1
CASSQERGAGGYTF | TGTGCCAGCAGCCAAGAGCGGGGGGCTGGGGGCTACACCTTC | TRBV4-2 | . | . | TRBJ1-2
CASSLAAYGYTF | TGTGCCAGCAGCTTAGCGGCCTATGGCTACACCTTC | TRBV7-2 | . | . | TRBJ1-2
CASSLGATEKNTEAFF | TGTGCCAGCAGCTTAGGCGCCACAGAGAAGAACACTGAAGCTTTCTTT | TRBV13 | . | . | TRBJ1-1
CASSLRISQGGQPQHF | TGTGCCAGCAGCTTAAGGATTTCGCAGGGAGGCCAGCCCCAGCATTTT | TRBV7-8 | . | . | TRBJ1-5
CASSYDRSGRGETQYF | TGTGCCAGCAGTTATGACCGTAGCGGGAGGGGAGAGACCCAGTACTTC | TRBV6-9 | . | TRBD2 | TRBJ2-5
CASSSYPRDRGQETQYF | TGTGCCAGCAGTTCCTACCCCCGGGACAGGGGGCAAGAGACCCAGTACTTC | TRBV28 | . | TRBD1 | TRBJ2-5
CAISVGGGRDEQFF | TGTGCCATCAGTGTAGGCGGGGGCCGGGATGAGCAGTTCTTC | TRBV10-3 | . | . | TRBJ2-1